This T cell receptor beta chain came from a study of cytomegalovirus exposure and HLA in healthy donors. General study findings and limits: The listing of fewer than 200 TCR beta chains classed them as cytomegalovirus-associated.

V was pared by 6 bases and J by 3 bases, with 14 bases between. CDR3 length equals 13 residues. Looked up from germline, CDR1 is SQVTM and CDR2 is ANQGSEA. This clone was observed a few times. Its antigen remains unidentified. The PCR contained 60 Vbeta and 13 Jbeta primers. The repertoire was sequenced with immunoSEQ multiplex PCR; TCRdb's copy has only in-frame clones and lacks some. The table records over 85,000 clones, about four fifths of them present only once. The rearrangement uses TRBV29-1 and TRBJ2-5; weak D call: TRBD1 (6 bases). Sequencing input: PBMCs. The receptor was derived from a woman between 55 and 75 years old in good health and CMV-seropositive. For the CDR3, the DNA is TGCAGCGTAGGGGACACTCGTAAAGAGACCCAGTACTTC. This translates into CSVGDTRKETQYF. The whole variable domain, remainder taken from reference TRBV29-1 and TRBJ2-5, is SAVISQKPSRDICQRGTSLTIQCQVDSQVTMMFWYRQQPGQSLTLIATANQGSEATYESGFVIDKFPISRPNLTFSTLTVSNMSPEDSSIYLCSVGDTRKETQYFGPGTRLLVL.